These T cell receptor beta chains were read from a single sample in a study of shared clonotypes between healthy human individuals. Here immunoSEQ multiplex PCR was the method, and the copy in TCRdb shows in-frame clones only, minus some. Of around 700,000 clones in the sample, roughly nine tenths were seen once. The sample consisted of naive CD8+ T cells sorted from blood. Receptors were obtained from a man aged 30-40 years in good health. Both conserved end residues are part of each CDR3. The D gene is left open where the match is weak. Expanded clones are given a class, and other clones once, few, many or no size at all.

j_gene	abundance	d_gene	v_gene	CDR3aa	CDR3nt
TRBJ1-5	NA	NA	TRBV5-1	CASSRGGGNQPQHF	TGCGCCAGCAGCCGGGGGGGTGGCAATCAGCCCCAGCATTTT
TRBJ2-7	once	NA	TRBV19	CASSIPAASSYEQYF	TGTGCCAGTAGTATCCCCGCGGCAAGCTCCTACGAGCAGTACTTC
TRBJ1-1	NA	NA	TRBV14	CASSSWKENTEAFF	TGTGCCAGCAGCTCCTGGAAGGAGAACACTGAAGCTTTCTTT
TRBJ2-3	NA	NA	TRBV6-5	CASSYGQHGTQYF	TGTGCCAGCAGTTACGGACAACACGGGACGCAGTATTTT
TRBJ1-2	NA	NA	TRBV28	CASTQRGYGYTF	TGTGCCAGCACCCAGCGGGGCTATGGCTACACCTTC
TRBJ1-3	NA	TRBD1	TRBV7-9	CASSLGLYDRASGNTIYF	TGTGCCAGCAGCTTAGGCTTGTATGACAGGGCCTCTGGAAACACCATATATTTT
TRBJ2-3	NA	NA	TRBV6-6	CASSDSGSDTQYF	TGTGCCAGCAGTGATTCAGGGTCAGATACGCAGTATTTT
TRBJ2-1	few	NA	TRBV9	CASSTTGSNLYNEQFF	TGTGCCAGCAGCACCACCGGGTCAAACCTCTACAATGAGCAGTTCTTC
TRBJ1-1	NA	NA	TRBV27	CASSAGVWNTEAFF	TGTGCCAGCAGTGCTGGGGTGTGGAACACTGAAGCTTTCTTT
TRBJ2-3	NA	NA	TRBV14	CASSQDRRRLDTQYF	TGTGCCAGCAGCCAAGACCGGCGGAGGTTAGATACGCAGTATTTT